This T cell receptor beta chain was recovered during a study of shared clonotypes between healthy human individuals. TCRdb's table, derived via immunoSEQ multiplex PCR, lists solely in-frame clones and lacks some. The repertoire includes roughly 640,000 clones, about 97% of them detected once, and around 0.06% sits in the top ten. Whole-study findings and limits: Sampling involved blood alone; tissue repertoires likely differ.

Naive CD45RA+ and memory CD45RA-negative subsets were split from CD4+ cells. As regards this clone: The target antigen is unknown.

V was cut by 6 bases and J by 5 bases, with 17 bases left in between. Germline CDR1 reads SGHNT; CDR2 reads YYREEE (reference sequence). The CDR3 contains 14 residues. This rearrangement joins TRBV5-4 to TRBJ1-2; tentative D call: TRBD1 (5 bases). The clonotype was recovered from a woman aged 25 to 39 in good health. The sample comprised naive CD4+ T cells sorted from blood. Subset noted: CD45RA+ positively selected. CDR3 in amino acids: CASNVQGSEYGYTF. Here the CDR3 DNA reads TGTGCCAGCAACGTTCAGGGAAGCGAGTATGGCTACACCTTC.